A single sample is the source of the 31 T cell receptor beta chains below, sequenced in a study of blood T cell repertoires in COVID-19. Using immunoSEQ multiplex PCR, the repertoire was profiled, and TCRdb retains in-frame clones only, with some absent. The sample lists some 240,000 clones, about nine tenths occurring once. Sample: peripheral blood. All receptors derive from a man in his 60s who had recovered from COVID-19.

This chain uses TRBV5-1 with TRBJ1-3; TRBD1 might be the D (5 bases). V gave up 0 bases and J gave up 0 bases, with 10 bases separating them. The CDR3 spans 16 residues. The germline CDR1 and CDR2 sequences are SGHRS and YFSETQ. CDR3 sequence (DNA): TGCGCCAGCAGCTTGGTGGGGCCGATCTCTGGAAACACCATATATTTT. Translating it yields CASSLVGPISGNTIYF.

The chain links TRBV10-3 to TRBJ1-1; D is undetermined. CDR1 and CDR2 (germline): ENHRY, SYGVKD. Trimming stripped 4 bases from V and 8 bases from J, with 8 bases between. The CDR3 totals 11 residues. The CDR3 nucleotides are TGTGCCATCAGTGGAAAGCTGGAAGCTTTCTTT. This codes for CAISGKLEAFF.

V is TRBV11-2 and J is TRBJ2-3; unclear D gene. V lost 5 bases and J lost 1, with 13 bases in between. In germline, CDR1 is SGHAT, CDR2 FQNNGV. CDR3 length equals 15 residues. The CDR3 region is CASSAFRSRTDTQYF. Here the CDR3 DNA reads TGTGCCAGCAGCGCCTTCCGGTCGCGCACAGATACGCAGTATTTT.

DNA of the CDR3: TGTGCCAGCAGCCCGGCGCAGGGGGCCGATACGCAGTATTTT. This codes for CASSPAQGADTQYF. The chain couples TRBV5-6 to TRBJ2-3, with TRBD1 matching over 8 bases. V lost 4 bases to trimming and J lost 6 bases; unmatched junction nucleotides: 7. The CDR3 is 14 residues long. In germline, CDR1 is SGHDT, CDR2 YYEEEE.

This chain uses TRBV19 with TRBJ1-6, with D hard to call. The V and J ends lost 3 bases and 6 bases respectively, with 15 bases between them. The CDR3 runs 16 residues. Germline assignment: CDR1 LNHDA and CDR2 SQIVND (reference sequence). DNA for the CDR3: TGTGCCAGTAGTATTGGGAGGGCAGGACCTAATTCACCCCTCCACTTT. Translated, it gives CASSIGRAGPNSPLHF.

This chain links TRBV25-1 with TRBJ1-2, with a weak D call TRBD1 (5 bases). V lost 3 bases and J 8 bases, leaving 19 bases between the germline ends. The CDR3 has 15 amino acids. Germline loops: CDR1 MGHDK, CDR2 SYGVNS. The CDR3 DNA reads TGTGCCAGCAGTGATAGTCAGGGCCATATGGGGGGCTACACCTTC. As protein: CASSDSQGHMGGYTF.

This sequence joins TRBV21-1 and TRBJ1-5; the table's TRBD1 call for D was not verified on the DNA. TRBV21-1 is assigned pseudogene status. The CDR3 consists of 16 residues. The CDR3 sequence is CATFLTGELWNQPQHF. CDR3 DNA: TGTGCCACCTTTTTGACAGGCGAATTGTGGAATCAGCCCCAGCATTTT.

This sequence joins TRBV19 and TRBJ2-2; D may be TRBD1 (6 bases). This CDR3 is built from 17 residues. The ends were cut back, 3 bases at V and 6 bases at J, with 20 bases in the middle. Per germline, CDR1 LNHDA and CDR2 SQIVND (reference sequence). In DNA, the CDR3 is TGTGCCAGTAGTATGGGTTTCACAGGGAGTTGGTCCGGGGAGCTGTTTTTT. Residues: CASSMGFTGSWSGELFF.

The J gene is TRBJ1-1, the V gene TRBV29-1; D ambiguous. The CDR3 runs to 12 residues. Trimming removed 4 bases from V and 4 bases from J, with 10 bases in between. Germline V lookup: CDR1 SQVTM, CDR2 ANQGSEA. The CDR3 nucleotides are TGCAGCGTTGCGTCGGGGTCCACTGAAGCTTTCTTT. Amino acid sequence: CSVASGSTEAFF.

The V gene is TRBV15, the J gene TRBJ2-2; D gene ambiguous. The CDR3 length is 14 residues. Germline CDR1 is LNHNV and CDR2 is YYDKDF (reference sequence). Trimming removed 1 base from V and 1 base from J, with 4 bases in between. CDR3 protein: CATSRGQNTGELFF. CDR3 coding DNA: TGTGCCACCAGCAGAGGACAGAACACCGGGGAGCTGTTTTTT.

The table lists this clone with a few counts. The chain joins TRBV25-1 to TRBJ2-7; 7 nucleotides agree with TRBD1. V shed 8 bases and J 6 bases; nucleotides not matched to a gene: 4. CDR1 is MGHDK, CDR2 SYGVNS, per germline. The CDR3 extends over 11 amino acids. CDR3 in DNA: TGTGCCAGCTACAGGGGTACCGAGCAGTACTTC. This translates into CASYRGTEQYF.

CDR3 sequence reads: CASRGGAADSYEQYV. The DNA of the CDR3 is TGCGCCAGCAGGGGTGGGGCGGCAGACTCCTACGAGCAGTACGTC. This chain joins TRBV10-1 and TRBJ2-7; D may be TRBD1 (5 bases). This CDR3 spans 15 amino acids. Per germline, CDR1 WNHNN and CDR2 SYGVQD (reference sequence). V shed 6 bases and J shed 0 bases, with 15 bases lying between them.

V gene TRBV5-6 combines with J gene TRBJ2-5; D perhaps matches TRBD2 (5 bases). The CDR3 loop spans 13 amino acids. Deletions cut 2 bases from V and 4 bases from J, with 9 bases between. Germline CDR1 is SGHDT and CDR2 is YYEEEE. CDR3 coding DNA: TGTGCCAGCAGCTTTATTAGCGCAGAGACCCAGTACTTC. The encoded protein is CASSFISAETQYF.

The CDR3 region has the DNA TGTGCCAGTAGTTTTCTAGCGGGGGGGGCGACAGATACGCAGTATTTT. It encodes CASSFLAGGATDTQYF. This chain connects TRBV19 to TRBJ2-3, with 12 nucleotides matching TRBD2. V lost 5 bases and J lost 3; bases outside the gene matches: 6. The CDR3 is 16 residues long. Germline V gives CDR1 LNHDA, CDR2 SQIVND (reference sequence).

The rearrangement uses TRBV6-5 and TRBJ2-7, with D maybe TRBD1 (5 bases). The germline CDR1 and CDR2 sequences are MNHEY and SVGAGI. This CDR3 has 14 amino acids. Trimming removed 6 bases from V and 2 bases from J, with 14 bases in between. CDR3 coding DNA: TGTGCCAGCAGACGCCTGGACACGGCCTACGAGCAGTACGTC. Translated: CASRRLDTAYEQYV.

This chain uses TRBV3-1 (or the pseudogene TRBV3-2) with TRBJ2-1; 7 bases map to TRBD2. V lost 3 bases to trimming and J lost 0 bases; unmatched junction nucleotides: 5. Germline CDR1 reads LGHDT; CDR2 reads YNNKEL (reference sequence). The CDR3 is 16 amino acids. In DNA, the CDR3 is TGTGCCAGCAGCCACCCTAGCGGTAGCTCCTACAATGAGCAGTTCTTC. Encoded protein: CASSHPSGSSYNEQFF.

The J gene is TRBJ1-2, the V gene TRBV12-3 or TRBV12-4; D not certain. This CDR3 spans 12 amino acids. Trimming left V 3 bases short and J 5 bases short, with 7 bases between. CDR3 sequence (DNA): TGTGCCAGCAGTTTCGACAAATATGGCTACACCTTC. It specifies CASSFDKYGYTF.

The rearrangement links TRBV6-5 to TRBJ1-2, with TRBD1 matching 7 bases. The CDR3 extends over 15 amino acids. Germline V gene sequence: CDR1 MNHEY, CDR2 SVGAGI. V was pared by 2 bases and J by 4 bases, with 7 bases of the junction left unmatched. CDR3 amino acids: CASSYIAGGSYGYTF. The CDR3, as DNA: TGTGCCAGCAGTTACATCGCAGGGGGTAGCTATGGCTACACCTTC.

V usage is TRBV6-5 and J usage is TRBJ1-2; 8 bases agree with TRBD1. The CDR3 consists of 14 residues. V lost 6 bases and J lost 3; bases outside the gene matches: 6. CDR1 and CDR2 (germline): MNHEY, SVGAGI. The CDR3 loop reads CASSRQGRDYGYTF. In nucleotides, the CDR3 is TGTGCCAGCAGCCGACAGGGGCGAGACTATGGCTACACCTTC.

The chain has TRBV6-5 and TRBJ2-1, with a weak D call TRBD1 (6 bases). The CDR3 spans 15 residues. The ends were cut back, 5 bases at V and 1 base at J, with 12 bases in the middle. Germline loops: CDR1 MNHEY, CDR2 SVGAGI. CDR3 residues: CASSIAGASYNEQFF. CDR3 nucleotides: TGTGCCAGCAGTATAGCAGGGGCTTCCTACAATGAGCAGTTCTTC.

This chain joins TRBV7-8 and TRBJ1-2; D is uncertain. Germline V lookup: CDR1 SGHVS, CDR2 FQNEAQ. This CDR3 contains 13 residues. V was trimmed by 4 bases and J by 8 bases, leaving 14 bases between them. The CDR3: CASSSKSAWGYTF. CDR3 in DNA: TGTGCCAGCAGCTCCAAATCTGCGTGGGGCTACACCTTC.

The V gene is TRBV5-4, the J gene TRBJ1-6; no clear D. The CDR3 runs to 14 residues. The ends were cut back, 0 bases at V and 10 bases at J, with 11 bases in the middle. CDR1 and CDR2 (germline): SGHNT, YYREEE (reference sequence). Written as DNA, the CDR3 is TGTGCCAGCAGCTTGGGGGCAGAGGGCTCACCCCTCCACTTT. It specifies CASSLGAEGSPLHF.

The V gene is TRBV15, the J gene TRBJ1-6; D remains ambiguous. This CDR3 comprises 15 residues. The germline CDR1 and CDR2 sequences are LNHNV and YYDKDF (reference sequence). V lost 0 bases, J lost 13 bases, and 16 bases lay in between. The CDR3: CATSRDQQTKVPLHF. In DNA, the CDR3 is TGTGCCACCAGCAGAGATCAACAGACCAAAGTCCCCCTCCACTTT.

The chain uses TRBV28 and TRBJ1-1; 7 bases line up with TRBD1. In germline, CDR1 is MDHEN, CDR2 SYDVKM. Losses at the gene ends were 2 bases for V and 8 bases for J; bases not matched to a gene: 5. CDR3 size: 13 residues. This CDR3 reads CASSLPGQKEAFF. DNA for the CDR3: TGTGCCAGCAGTTTACCGGGACAGAAAGAAGCTTTCTTT.

The chain uses TRBV18 and TRBJ1-3, with 9 bases that match TRBD1. The length of the CDR3 is 17 residues. V trimming: 2 bases; J trimming: 1 base; junction bases outside the gene matches: 6. Germline-derived CDR1 and CDR2 are KGHSH and LQKENI. The CDR3 DNA is TGTGCCAGCTCACCAACCCCGGGACAGGGTTCTGGAAACACCATATATTTT. This encodes CASSPTPGQGSGNTIYF.

This clone turned up a few times. The V gene is TRBV4-1, the J gene TRBJ1-2; tentative D call: TRBD1 (5 bases). CDR1 is MGHRA and CDR2 is YSYEKL in the germline V gene. The CDR3 extends over 13 amino acids. Trimming cost V 4 bases and J 4 bases, with 10 bases left between them. This chain's CDR3 is CASSPEGFYGYTF. The CDR3 DNA follows: TGCGCCAGCAGCCCGGAGGGGTTCTATGGCTACACCTTC.

The rearrangement joins TRBV5-5 to TRBJ1-2, with 8 nucleotides matching TRBD1. The CDR3 loop spans 15 amino acids. V was clipped by 1 base and J by 2 bases; unmatched bases: 4. Germline lookup yields CDR1 SGHKS and CDR2 YYEKEE (reference sequence). Here the CDR3 DNA reads TGTGCCAGCAGCTTGACAGGGGGATGGAACTATGGCTACACCTTC. Its translation: CASSLTGGWNYGYTF. Using reference TRBV5-5 and TRBJ1-2 for the parts outside the CDR3, the full variable domain is DAGVTQSPTHLIKTRGQQVTLRCSPISGHKSVSWYQQVLGQGPQFIFQYYEKEERGRGNFPDRFSARQFPNYSSELNVNALLLGDSALYLCASSLTGGWNYGYTFGSGTRLTVV.

This chain connects TRBV5-5 to TRBJ2-7; 9 bases line up with TRBD1. This CDR3 has 16 residues. CDR1 and CDR2 (germline): SGHKS, YYEKEE (reference sequence). With V trimmed by 0 bases and J by 4 bases, 8 bases remained unmatched. DNA of the CDR3: TGTGCCAGCAGCTTGGGTTTGCGGGACAGGGTTTACGAGCAGTACGTC. Translated, it gives CASSLGLRDRVYEQYV.

Turning to this clone: The junction shows a germline mismatch at one end, possibly a read error. V is TRBV25-1 and J is TRBJ2-3; D may be TRBD2 (5 bases). Germline V lookup: CDR1 MGHDK, CDR2 SYGVNS. The CDR3 loop spans 13 amino acids. The CDR3 loop is CASSELALDPQYF. The CDR3 nucleotides read TGTGCCAGCAGTGAATTGGCACTAGATCCGCAGTATTTT.

CDR3 nucleotide sequence: TGTGCCACCAGTGACCCCCGAAGGGCGGGTGGGGAGCTGTTTTTT. Translating gives CATSDPRRAGGELFF. V and J are TRBV24-1 and TRBJ2-2, with a weak D call TRBD2 (5 bases). The germline V and J ends were trimmed by 4 bases and 8 bases, with 16 bases remaining between them. CDR1 is KGHDR, CDR2 SFDVKD, per germline. The CDR3 runs 15 residues.

The chain uses TRBV5-1 and TRBJ2-3; possible D gene TRBD2, 6 bases. The V end was cut by 5 bases, the J end by 2 bases, with 12 bases between. The CDR3 totals 14 residues. From germline, CDR1 is SGHRS and CDR2 YFSETQ. The CDR3 protein is CASRNREPTDTQYF. CDR3 bases: TGCGCCAGCAGAAACCGGGAGCCCACAGATACGCAGTATTTT.